This section outlines one T cell receptor (beta chain) sequence together with its context. The record originates from a study of T cell responses to AZD1222 COVID-19 vaccine. Libraries were prepared by immunoSEQ multiplex PCR; TCRdb keeps only in-frame clonotypes and omits some of them. The sample holds approximately 100,000 clones, approximately 91% seen once. V dropped 2 bases and J dropped 3; count of bases not matched to a gene: 3. Germline assignment: CDR1 SGHTA and CDR2 FQGNSA. The CDR3 has 15 residues. The sequence was collected from an adult in good health. This chain links TRBV7-2 with TRBJ1-3, with 8 nucleotides matching TRBD1. The sample in question was peripheral blood, obtained on day 0 of MenACWY control vaccination. The DNA for the CDR3 is TGTGCCAGCAGCTTACAGGGGGCACTTGGAAACACCATATATTTT. It codes for CASSLQGALGNTIYF.